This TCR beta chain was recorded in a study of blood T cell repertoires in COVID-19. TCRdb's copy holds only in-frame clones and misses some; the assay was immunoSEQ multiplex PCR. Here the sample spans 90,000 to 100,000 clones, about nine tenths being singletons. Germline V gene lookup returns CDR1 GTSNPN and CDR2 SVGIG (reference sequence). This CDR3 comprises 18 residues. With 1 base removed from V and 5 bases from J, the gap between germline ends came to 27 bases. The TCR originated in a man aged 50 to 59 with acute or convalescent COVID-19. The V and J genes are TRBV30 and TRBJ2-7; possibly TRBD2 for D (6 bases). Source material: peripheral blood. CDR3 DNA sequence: TGTGCCTGGAGTGGTCCAGGGACTCGTATGGCTATCGCAGACGAGCAGTACTTC. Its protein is CAWSGPGTRMAIADEQYF.